One and the same sample provided the 21 T cell receptor beta chains below, sequenced in a study of cytomegalovirus exposure and HLA in healthy donors. Libraries were prepared by immunoSEQ multiplex PCR; TCRdb keeps only in-frame clonotypes and omits some of them. Here the sample spans some 110,000 clones, approximately 85% being singletons. Sequencing was performed on PBMCs. The source is a man younger than 35 in good health and CMV-seronegative.

J is TRBJ2-7 and V is TRBV5-6; tentatively, D is TRBD2 (6 bases). The CDR3 runs to 14 residues. Germline values: CDR1 SGHDT, CDR2 YYEEEE. Trimming took off 4 bases at V and 1 base at J, with 12 bases between the two ends. CDR3 region: CASSPEGGSYEQYF. The CDR3 DNA reads TGTGCCAGCAGCCCAGAGGGAGGTTCCTACGAGCAGTACTTC.

In this sample, this clone turned up a few times. This chain links TRBV11-2 with TRBJ2-2, with 8 bases fitting TRBD2. J was trimmed by 6 bases and V by 3 bases; bases with no gene match: 6. The germline V gene encodes CDR1 SGHAT and CDR2 FQNNGV. The CDR3 covers 15 residues. CDR3 sequence reads: CASSLGLGCPGELFF. CDR3 bases: TGTGCCAGCAGCTTGGGACTAGGCTGTCCCGGGGAGCTGTTTTTT.

This chain links TRBV7-9 with TRBJ2-5, with TRBD1 matching over 7 bases. Germline trimming cut 6 bases from V and 5 bases from J; bases unmatched to any gene: 18. This CDR3 comprises 17 residues. CDR1 and CDR2 from the germline V gene are SEHNR and FQNEAQ (reference sequence). DNA for the CDR3: TGTGCCAGCAGACTAGGGCGAGGGGGCGCCCCGTGGGAGACCCAGTACTTC. Residues: CASRLGRGGAPWETQYF.

This chain links TRBV29-1 with TRBJ1-1; the D is unclear. Trimming took off 6 bases at V and 0 bases at J, with 11 bases between the two ends. Germline V gene sequence: CDR1 SQVTM, CDR2 ANQGSEA. This CDR3 comprises 13 residues. The CDR3 is CSVYRGLNTEAFF. In DNA form, the CDR3 reads TGCAGCGTCTACCGAGGTTTGAACACTGAAGCTTTCTTT.

The chain is built from TRBV6-5 and TRBJ1-1; weak D call: TRBD1 (6 bases). Trimming pared 6 bases from V and 3 bases from J, leaving 14 bases between. The CDR3 spans 14 residues. CDR1 MNHEY and CDR2 SVGAGI come from the germline V gene. This CDR3 is CASSARQGHTEAFF. The CDR3 nucleotides are TGTGCCAGCAGCGCGAGGCAGGGGCACACTGAAGCTTTCTTT.

This chain joins TRBV27 and TRBJ2-5, with a weak D call TRBD2 (6 bases). V shed 6 bases and J shed 4 bases, with 12 bases lying between them. Germline V gene data show CDR1 as MNHEY and CDR2 as SMNVEV (reference sequence). This CDR3 is 13 amino acids long. CDR3 protein: CASRVLGGETQYF. DNA for the CDR3: TGTGCCAGCAGGGTTTTGGGAGGAGAGACCCAGTACTTC.

Worth noting for this clone: One end of the junction fails to match germline, which may point to a read error. The V gene is TRBV14, the J gene TRBJ1-6, with unresolved D. Germline V gives CDR1 SGHDN, CDR2 FVKESK. The CDR3 has 13 residues. The CDR3 is CASSQVENSPLYF. The CDR3 DNA sequence: TGTGCCAGCAGCCAAGTTGAGAATTCACCCCTCTACTTT.

The chain has TRBV5-1 and TRBJ2-2, with TRBD2 as a possible D gene (6 bases). This CDR3 comprises 15 residues. The V and J ends lost 5 bases and 7 bases respectively, with 18 bases between them. Germline V gene lookup returns CDR1 SGHRS and CDR2 YFSETQ. The CDR3 sequence is CASRSGTAGSGELFF. The CDR3 DNA is TGCGCCAGCAGATCCGGGACGGCGGGGAGCGGGGAGCTGTTTTTT.

The rearrangement links TRBV7-2 to TRBJ2-7, with a weak D call TRBD1 (6 bases). Germline CDR1 is SGHTA and CDR2 is FQGNSA. V gave up 5 bases and J gave up 2 bases, with 13 bases separating them. The CDR3 is made up of 14 amino acids. The CDR3 DNA sequence: TGTGCCAGCAGCCCACGCTCAGGGGCCTACGAGCAGTACTTC. Translating gives CASSPRSGAYEQYF. The full variable domain, with the rest looked up from reference TRBV7-2 and TRBJ2-7, is GAGVSQSPSNKVTEKGKDVELRCDPISGHTALYWYRQSLGQGLEFLIYFQGNSAPDKSGLPSDRFSAERTGGSVSTLTIQRTQQEDSAVYLCASSPRSGAYEQYFGPGTRLTVT.

The rearrangement joins TRBV5-4 to TRBJ1-2, with D maybe TRBD1 (6 bases). V was clipped by 0 bases and J by 8 bases, with 14 bases between them. The CDR3 consists of 14 residues. The V gene's germline CDR1 is SGHNT and CDR2 YYREEE (reference sequence). CDR3 sequence (DNA): TGTGCCAGCAGCTTGGTGGGGGGGGCGAGGGGCTACACCTTC. Its translation: CASSLVGGARGYTF.

This clone was found a few times. The rearrangement uses TRBV4-1 and TRBJ1-2; no firm D call. This CDR3 is 14 amino acids long. Trimming cost V 0 bases and J 8 bases, with 13 bases left between them. CDR1 is MGHRA, CDR2 YSYEKL, per germline. For the CDR3, the DNA is TGCGCCAGCAGCCAAGAATCAGGTTTAAGGGGCTACACCTTC. Protein sequence: CASSQESGLRGYTF.

As concerns this clone: Other DNA sequences from this sample encode an identical CDR3 as well. The chain carries TRBV5-1 and TRBJ1-2; no reliable D call. Germline V CDR1 and CDR2: SGHRS, YFSETQ. V shed 0 bases and J shed 3 bases, with 6 bases lying between them. The length of the CDR3 is 13 residues. The CDR3 nucleotides read TGCGCCAGCAGCTTGGACAGAGACTATGGCTACACCTTC. Its protein is CASSLDRDYGYTF.

The chain links TRBV7-2 to TRBJ2-7; D perhaps matches TRBD2 (5 bases). Trimming took off 6 bases at V and 0 bases at J, with 12 bases between the two ends. Germline-derived CDR1 and CDR2 are SGHTA and FQGNSA. The CDR3 is made up of 14 amino acids. CDR3 residues: CASRRTGSSYEQYF. The DNA of the CDR3 is TGTGCCAGCAGGCGTACGGGGAGCTCCTACGAGCAGTACTTC.

The V call is TRBV19, the J call TRBJ2-5, with D tentatively TRBD2 (7 bases). The CDR3 extends over 13 amino acids. Trimming stripped 9 bases from V and 3 bases from J, with 14 bases between. Germline CDR1 reads LNHDA; CDR2 reads SQIVND (reference sequence). The CDR3 DNA is TGTGCCAGGGGGGCTAGCGGAGAAGAGACCCAGTACTTC. Its protein is CARGASGEETQYF. Supplemented by reference TRBV19 and TRBJ2-5, the full variable domain reads DGGITQSPKYLFRKEGQNVTLSCEQNLNHDAMYWYRQDPGQGLRLIYYSQIVNDFQKGDIAEGYSVSREKKESFPLTVTSAQKNPTAFYLCARGASGEETQYFGPGTRLLVL.

This clone was seen only a few times. The rearrangement links TRBV13 to TRBJ2-7; D gene uncertain. Germline V CDR1 and CDR2: PRHDT, FYEKMQ (reference sequence). This CDR3 comprises 14 residues. V dropped 3 bases and J dropped 0 bases, with 9 bases sitting between them. CDR3 coding DNA: TGTGCCAGCAGCTTTGTACGGAGCTCCTACGAGCAGTACTTC. Encoded protein: CASSFVRSSYEQYF. The full variable domain, completed using reference TRBV13 and TRBJ2-7, is AAGVIQSPRHLIKEKRETATLKCYPIPRHDTVYWYQQGPGQDPQFLISFYEKMQSDKGSIPDRFSAQQFSDYHSELNMSSLELGDSALYFCASSFVRSSYEQYFGPGTRLTVT.

This rearrangement joins TRBV4-1 to TRBJ2-2, with 14 bases fitting TRBD2. From germline, CDR1 is MGHRA and CDR2 YSYEKL. The V gene end was trimmed by 3 bases and the J gene end by 5 bases; junction bases not matched to a gene: 5. The CDR3 contains 17 residues. CDR3 nucleotide sequence: TGCGCCAGCAGCCATCGTAGGACTAGCGGGGGGACCGGGGAGCTGTTTTTT. This gives the protein CASSHRRTSGGTGELFF.

The V and J genes are TRBV25-1 and TRBJ1-1; D is uncertain. The CDR3 spans 12 residues. Germline CDR1 MGHDK, CDR2 SYGVNS. The CDR3 spells CGGKDFNTEAFF. CDR3 in DNA: TGTGGAGGGAAGGACTTTAACACTGAAGCTTTCTTT.

The chain carries TRBV7-9 and TRBJ2-1; 8 positions agree with TRBD2. The germline V gene encodes CDR1 SEHNR and CDR2 FQNEAQ (reference sequence). This CDR3 contains 15 residues. J gave up 0 bases and V 5 bases, and 3 bases lay outside the gene matches. The chain's CDR3 is CASSKSGSSYNEQFF. In DNA form, the CDR3 reads TGTGCCAGCAGCAAGAGCGGGAGCTCCTACAATGAGCAGTTCTTC.

The chain recombines TRBV2 with TRBJ2-7, with TRBD2 identical over 9 bases. V shed 9 bases, J shed 1 base, and the junction held 13 bases outside the gene matches. The CDR3 runs 16 residues. CDR1 is SNHLY, CDR2 FYNNEI, per germline. The CDR3 spells CARVRLTSGTSYEQYF. The CDR3 nucleotides read TGTGCCAGAGTCCGCCTGACTAGCGGTACGTCCTACGAGCAGTACTTC.

The rearrangement links TRBV29-1 to TRBJ2-3; the D gene is possibly TRBD2 (6 bases). Trimming took 6 bases from V and 3 from J, leaving 13 bases between them. Germline V CDR1 and CDR2: SQVTM, ANQGSEA. CDR3 length equals 13 residues. CDR3 in DNA: TGCAGCGTGGGGAACGGGAGAACAGATACGCAGTATTTT. It translates to CSVGNGRTDTQYF.

V gene TRBV30 combines with J gene TRBJ1-1, with D hard to call. From germline, CDR1 is GTSNPN and CDR2 SVGIG (reference sequence). The V and J ends lost 1 base and 2 bases respectively, with 5 bases between them. CDR3 length: 12 residues. The CDR3 nucleotides read TGTGCCTGGAGTGCAGTAAACACTGAAGCTTTCTTT. It is translated as CAWSAVNTEAFF. Based on the CDR3 plus reference TRBV30 and TRBJ1-1, the full variable domain is SQTIHQWPATLVQPVGSPLSLECTVEGTSNPNLYWYRQAAGRGLQLLFYSVGIGQISSEVPQNLSASRPQDRQFILSSKKLLLSDSGFYLCAWSAVNTEAFFGQGTRLTVV.